The 26 T cell receptor beta chains reported below all come from one sample, sequenced in a study of blood T cell repertoires in COVID-19. Measured with immunoSEQ multiplex PCR; TCRdb has only the in-frame clones, and not every one. Of about 140,000 clones listed, more than 60% are singletons. Sequencing input: peripheral blood. The source of these receptors is a man at least 80 years old with acute or convalescent COVID-19.

The chain carries TRBV2 and TRBJ2-6; D not certain. The CDR3 totals 14 residues. V shed 6 bases and J shed 0 bases, with 6 bases lying between them. The germline gives CDR1 SNHLY, CDR2 FYNNEI. Here the CDR3 DNA reads TGTGCCAGCAGGTACAGCTCTGGGGCCAACGTCCTGACTTTC. It encodes CASRYSSGANVLTF.

A note on this clone: Other DNA sequences from this sample encode an identical CDR3 as well. V and J are TRBV5-6 and TRBJ1-3; D is uncertain. Germline CDR1 reads SGHDT; CDR2 reads YYEEEE. CDR3 size: 13 residues. Trimming took 0 bases from V and 2 from J, leaving 3 bases between them. CDR3 sequence (DNA): TGTGCCAGCAGCTTGGGCGCTGGAAACACCATATATTTT. It yields the protein CASSLGAGNTIYF.

J is TRBJ1-1 and V is TRBV10-3; 11 bases map to TRBD1. The V segment lost 5 bases and the J segment 4 bases; nucleotides outside the gene matches: 9. The CDR3 extends over 16 amino acids. Per the germline V gene, CDR1 is ENHRY and CDR2 is SYGVKD. As DNA, the CDR3 is TGTGCCATCAGTCCGGGACAGGGGGTGACGACCACTGAAGCTTTCTTT. Residues: CAISPGQGVTTTEAFF.

The chain joins TRBV6-4 to TRBJ1-2; TRBD1 matches at 8 bases. There are 16 residues in the CDR3. V lost 5 bases and J lost 0; bases outside the gene matches: 8. From germline, CDR1 is MRHNA and CDR2 SNTAGT. CDR3 nucleotides: TGTGCCAGCAGTTCCGGGACAGGAGACTCTAACTATGGCTACACCTTC. This translates into CASSSGTGDSNYGYTF.

J is TRBJ2-3 and V is TRBV5-1; TRBD1 matches 8 bases. Trimming cost V 2 bases and J 4 bases; bases outside gene matches: 3. The CDR3 covers 14 residues. CDR1 is SGHRS and CDR2 is YFSETQ in the germline V gene. CDR3 in DNA: TGCGCCAGCAGCTTCGGGACAGGCCCAGATACGCAGTATTTT. This gives the protein CASSFGTGPDTQYF.

This clone was seen once. J is TRBJ2-7 and V is TRBV6-2 or TRBV6-3; no definite D call. Germline V lookup: CDR1 MNHEY, CDR2 SVGEGT. The CDR3 loop spans 12 amino acids. V lost 4 bases, J lost 5 bases, and 9 bases lay in between. As DNA, the CDR3 is TGTGCCAGCAGTTCCTCTTCTAACGAGCAGTACTTC. It is translated as CASSSSSNEQYF.

The chain has TRBV5-1 and TRBJ2-4, with 8 nucleotides matching TRBD2. With V trimmed by 0 bases and J by 7 bases, 6 bases remained unmatched. Germline CDR1 reads SGHRS; CDR2 reads YFSETQ. The CDR3 is made up of 15 amino acids. The CDR3 spells CASSLGVSGDNIQYF. DNA of the CDR3: TGCGCCAGCAGCTTGGGTGTTAGCGGGGATAACATTCAGTACTTC.

This chain uses TRBV7-9 with TRBJ1-1; possibly TRBD1 for D (6 bases). Germline loops: CDR1 SEHNR, CDR2 FQNEAQ (reference sequence). V lost 4 bases to trimming and J lost 3 bases, with 15 bases between them. This CDR3 comprises 15 residues. CDR3 amino acids: CASSWGGARDTEAFF. In DNA, the CDR3 is TGTGCCAGCAGCTGGGGGGGCGCGAGGGACACTGAAGCTTTCTTT. The full variable domain, with the rest looked up from reference TRBV7-9 and TRBJ1-1, is DTGVSQNPRHKITKRGQNVTFRCDPISEHNRLYWYRQTLGQGPEFLTYFQNEAQLEKSRLLSDRFSAERPKGSFSTLEIQRTEQGDSAMYLCASSWGGARDTEAFFGQGTRLTVV.

The table lists this clone with a few counts. This chain connects TRBV5-4 to TRBJ2-5; weak D call: TRBD2 (6 bases). This CDR3 has 16 residues. Germline V gene lookup returns CDR1 SGHNT and CDR2 YYREEE (reference sequence). V gave up 3 bases and J gave up 3 bases, with 18 bases separating them. CDR3 DNA: TGTGCCAGCAGCTCACCAGGTTCTAGCGTGAAAGAGACCCAGTACTTC. This codes for CASSSPGSSVKETQYF.

V gene TRBV28 combines with J gene TRBJ1-1; D not resolved. Germline CDR1 is MDHEN and CDR2 is SYDVKM. The CDR3 length is 12 residues. Trimming took off 3 bases at V and 11 bases at J, with 13 bases between the two ends. The DNA of the CDR3 is TGTGCCAGCAGTTTGACGGGTCGGGTGGCTTTCTTT. Encoded protein: CASSLTGRVAFF. Full variable domain (remainder filled in from reference TRBV28 and TRBJ1-1): DVKVTQSSRYLVKRTGEKVFLECVQDMDHENMFWYRQDPGLGLRLIYFSYDVKMKEKGDIPEGYSVSREKKERFSLILESASTNQTSMYLCASSLTGRVAFFGQGTRLTVV.

J is TRBJ2-5 and V is TRBV5-1, with 8 bases fitting TRBD2. The CDR3 is made up of 14 amino acids. Germline V gene data show CDR1 as SGHRS and CDR2 as YFSETQ. Trimming at V came to 4 bases and at J to 1 base, leaving 3 bases not matched to a gene. The CDR3 DNA reads TGCGCCAGCAGCCCGGGGGGGGTCCAAGAGACCCAGTACTTC. Amino acid sequence: CASSPGGVQETQYF.

The chain carries TRBV19 and TRBJ2-7; 9 positions agree with TRBD1. This CDR3 contains 15 residues. The V gene's germline CDR1 is LNHDA and CDR2 SQIVND (reference sequence). V lost 5 bases to trimming and J lost 6 bases; unmatched junction nucleotides: 11. CDR3 amino acids: CASSPLGTGTVEQYF. CDR3 bases: TGTGCCAGTAGTCCCCTCGGGACAGGGACCGTCGAGCAGTACTTC.

The table lists this clone with a count of one. The CDR3 protein is CASSQDGTGPRGTGELFF. DNA of the CDR3: TGCGCCAGCAGCCAAGACGGGACAGGGCCCCGTGGCACCGGGGAGCTGTTTTTT. This rearrangement joins TRBV4-3 to TRBJ2-2; 9 nucleotides match TRBD1. With V trimmed by 0 bases and J by 4 bases, 9 bases remained unmatched. The length of the CDR3 is 18 residues. The germline CDR1 and CDR2 sequences are LGHNA and YSLEER.

The chain joins TRBV28 to TRBJ2-3; D is undetermined. CDR1 and CDR2 from the germline V gene are MDHEN and SYDVKM. The V end lost 6 bases, the J end lost 4 bases, and 8 bases lay between the germline ends. The CDR3 totals 12 residues. CDR3: CASSEVSDTQYF. The DNA of the CDR3 is TGTGCCAGCAGCGAGGTATCAGATACGCAGTATTTT.

This sequence joins TRBV6-2 or TRBV6-3 and TRBJ2-7, with D possibly matching TRBD2 (6 bases). The ends were cut back, 0 bases at V and 2 bases at J, with 8 bases in the middle. This CDR3 has 14 residues. The V gene's germline CDR1 is MNHEY and CDR2 SVGEGT. The CDR3 DNA reads TGTGCCAGCAGTTACTCCGGGGGACCCTACGAGCAGTACTTC. Protein: CASSYSGGPYEQYF.

As DNA, the CDR3 is TGCGCCAGCAGCTCCTCGGGACTAGAGTCCCACAATGAGCAGTTCTTC. Its protein is CASSSSGLESHNEQFF. The chain has TRBV5-1 and TRBJ2-1, with 8 nucleotides matching TRBD2. J lost 5 bases, V lost 3 bases, and 10 bases had no gene match. The germline gives CDR1 SGHRS, CDR2 YFSETQ. The CDR3 loop spans 16 amino acids.

The chain is built from TRBV7-6 and TRBJ2-1; 8 bases fit TRBD1. The ends lost 5 bases at V and 7 bases at J; junction bases unmatched: 4. This CDR3 spans 13 amino acids. Germline V gene data show CDR1 as SGHVS and CDR2 as FNYEAQ. The CDR3 reads CASSDRGVNEQFF. CDR3 nucleotides: TGTGCCAGCAGCGACAGGGGTGTGAATGAGCAGTTCTTC.

The V call is TRBV6-5, the J call TRBJ1-6, with unresolved D. Looked up from germline, CDR1 is MNHEY and CDR2 is SVGAGI. Trimming shortened V by 0 bases and J by 7 bases, and 10 bases separated the two germline ends. The CDR3 runs 15 residues. Here the CDR3 DNA reads TGTGCCAGCAGTTACTCGAGTCGGGGAAATTCACCCCTCCACTTT. This codes for CASSYSSRGNSPLHF.

The chain uses TRBV7-2 and TRBJ2-5, with 8 nucleotides matching TRBD2. This CDR3 comprises 15 residues. Per germline, CDR1 SGHTA and CDR2 FQGNSA. V lost 5 bases and J lost 4; bases outside the gene matches: 9. The CDR3 is CASSPGGAGRETQYF. CDR3 DNA: TGTGCCAGCAGCCCCGGGGGGGCAGGTCGAGAGACCCAGTACTTC.

The V gene is TRBV7-9, the J gene TRBJ2-3; TRBD2 matches at 8 bases. Germline loops: CDR1 SEHNR, CDR2 FQNEAQ (reference sequence). The trim removed 5 bases at V and 3 bases at J, leaving 4 bases unmatched. The CDR3 sequence is 14 residues long. The chain's CDR3 is CASSPGGATDTQYF. The CDR3 nucleotides are TGTGCCAGCAGCCCGGGGGGGGCGACAGATACGCAGTATTTT.

The gene calls are TRBV19 and TRBJ2-5; D might be TRBD2 (6 bases). The V gene lost 3 bases and the J gene lost 5 bases, with 7 bases spanning the gap. The CDR3 length is 12 residues. Germline loops: CDR1 LNHDA, CDR2 SQIVND (reference sequence). CDR3 sequence reads: CASSIGGETQYF. The CDR3 nucleotides are TGTGCCAGTAGTATTGGGGGGGAGACCCAGTACTTC.

DNA of the CDR3: TGTGCCAGCAGTTACTCGAAGAACACAGGGGGTGAGTTCTTC. Translated: CASSYSKNTGGEFF. This chain joins TRBV6-2 or TRBV6-3 and TRBJ2-1, with 8 bases lining up with TRBD1. The germline V gene encodes CDR1 MNHEY and CDR2 SVGEGT. V shed 0 bases, J shed 14 bases, and the junction held 9 bases outside the gene matches. The CDR3 loop spans 14 amino acids.

The J gene is TRBJ2-1, the V gene TRBV12-3 or TRBV12-4, with TRBD2 matching 13 bases. The CDR3 is 13 residues long. Unmatched junction bases numbered 3, after V lost 8 bases and J lost 8 bases. CDR3 amino acids: CASQGLAGYEQFF. The CDR3 nucleotides read TGTGCCAGCCAGGGACTAGCGGGGTATGAGCAGTTCTTC.

The genes are TRBV5-4 and TRBJ1-4, with 8 nucleotides matching TRBD1. V lost 7 bases to trimming and J lost 6 bases; unmatched junction nucleotides: 14. The CDR3 is made up of 16 amino acids. Looked up from germline, CDR1 is SGHNT and CDR2 is YYREEE (reference sequence). DNA of the CDR3: TGTGCCAGCTCCTCCCGGACCCAGGGGGCTGATGAAAAACTGTTTTTT. The encoded protein is CASSSRTQGADEKLFF.

This sequence joins TRBV7-2 and TRBJ1-6, with D possibly TRBD1 on 5 matching bases. Trimming took off 5 bases at V and 11 bases at J, with 16 bases between the two ends. The CDR3 consists of 14 residues. Germline assignment: CDR1 SGHTA and CDR2 FQGNSA. The CDR3 DNA sequence: TGTGCCAGCAGCGCTTTAGGGACTACGGCACCCCTCCACTTT. Translation gives CASSALGTTAPLHF.

DNA of the CDR3: TGTGCCAGCATACCGGGACAGGAGTACTACGAGCAGTACTTC. It encodes CASIPGQEYYEQYF. This sequence joins TRBV6-5 and TRBJ2-7, with TRBD1 identical over 8 bases. J gave up 3 bases and V 7 bases, and 8 bases lay outside the gene matches. Germline V gene data show CDR1 as MNHEY and CDR2 as SVGAGI. This CDR3 is built from 14 residues.